This TCR beta chain was sequenced for a study of shared clonotypes between healthy human individuals. Every subset had its genomic DNA shared out evenly among several immunoSEQ plates. Measured with immunoSEQ multiplex PCR; TCRdb has only the in-frame clones, and not every one. This table holds roughly 2.1 million clones, 85% to 95% found once. Only CD45RO-negative cells positively selected for CCR7 counted as naive CD8 cells, so terminally differentiated effector memory CD45RA+ cells were excluded. The V and J ends lost 8 bases and 6 bases respectively, with 11 bases between them. Germline CDR1 MNHEY, CDR2 SMNVEV (reference sequence). The CDR3 extends over 11 amino acids.

The chain joins TRBV27 to TRBJ2-7; D unresolved. The sequencing input was naive CD8+ T cells from PBMCs. The source of this sequence is a man in his late teens or twenties in good health. Some clones in this sample may be carry-over from other donors' samples. The CDR3 protein is CASGRDLEQYF. CDR3 bases: TGTGCCAGCGGACGAGATCTCGAGCAGTACTTC.